This TCR beta chain was captured by sequencing in a study of blood T cells in healthy people across ages. A J-beta primer mix and a sample-barcoded 5' primer were used in a second PCR of about 7 to 12 cycles. One entry per CDR3 protein, called by TCRdb with MiXCR from the 5' RACE reads. The table shows some 1.4 million distinct CDR3 sequences, with about 40% occurring only once. The authors extracted at least 5.5 micrograms of total RNA per sample. For this clonotype: Antigen unknown.

Germline values: CDR1 SGHAT, CDR2 FQNNGV. Trimming took 5 bases from V and 8 from J; bases not matched to a gene: 11. CDR3 length: 15 amino acids. Findings and caveats of the study: Unsorted PBMCs blocked a conclusive comparison of naive and antigen-experienced cells.

Sample: blood. The clonotype was recovered from a woman younger than 30 in good health. V gene TRBV11-2 combines with J gene TRBJ1-4; 7 bases are shared with TRBD1. This CDR3 is CASSPTTGYGEKLFF. The CDR3 DNA sequence: TGTGCCAGCAGCCCAACGACAGGGTATGGAGAAAAACTGTTTTTT.